Sequencing of this T cell receptor (beta chain) was carried out in a study of T cells in Graves' hyperthyroidism and ophthalmopathy. General study findings and limits: Most expanded thyroid clonotypes above 0.001 also appeared in blood. A model built on 13 V-J features separated ophthalmopathy from stable hyperthyroidism.

The table lists this clonotype with many counts. Its antigen is still unknown. RNA transcripts were the template for amplifying TCR beta CDR3 regions. First-round RT-PCR with HTBI primers amplified the TCR CDR3 region. TCRdb re-analysed the multiplex PCR reads in MiXCR, keeping a single row per CDR3 protein. Of some 460,000 distinct CDR3 sequences detected, approximately 14% appear once; the ten largest clones hold 11% to 15%. Investigators excluded patients with uncontrolled infection, other autoimmune disease, pregnancy or lactation. Germline loops: CDR1 MNHNS, CDR2 SASEGT. This CDR3 is built from 15 residues. The V gene lost 5 bases and the J gene lost 0 bases, with 11 bases spanning the gap.

The TCR comes from a woman aged 18-35 years with Graves' hyperthyroidism. V gene TRBV6-1 combines with J gene TRBJ1-5; D gene unclear. The material sequenced was blood. The CDR3 region has the DNA TGTGCCAGCAGTCCACGGGGAGATAGCAATCAGCCCCAGCATTTT. It specifies CASSPRGDSNQPQHF.